The clone carrying this TCR beta chain was detected only a few times. The target antigen is unknown. This entry belongs to a study of T cell repertoires in cytomegalovirus infection. Turning to the study itself: Public TCR beta signature analysis indicated the presence of both CMV infection and matching HLA type.

CDR3 length: 16 amino acids. V trimming: 6 bases; J trimming: 0 bases; junction bases outside the gene matches: 7. Germline assignment: CDR1 SGHAT and CDR2 FQNNGV. TCRdb re-called the reads with MiXCR, one entry per CDR3 protein. The repertoire has just over 450,000 distinct CDR3 sequences, about two fifths of them found once; the top ten carry approximately 40%. Study results and limitations: HLA-C-restricted CMV clonotypes gave the most frequent clonotype in two of eight donors.

The receptor comes from a human donor in good health (CMV status not recorded). Some clones in this sample may be carry-over from other donors' samples. Sequenced here: cultured PBMCs, sampled from culture after CMV antigen stimulation. The chain joins TRBV11-2 to TRBJ2-3, with TRBD1 matching over 9 bases. The CDR3 reads CASSLMDRGSTDTQYF. DNA of the CDR3: TGTGCCAGCAGTTTGATGGACAGGGGCAGCACAGATACGCAGTATTTT. The full variable domain, completed using reference TRBV11-2 and TRBJ2-3, is EAGVAQSPRYKIIEKRQSVAFWCNPISGHATLYWYQQILGQGPKLLIQFQNNGVVDDSQLPKDRFSAERLKGVDSTLKIQPAKLEDSAVYLCASSLMDRGSTDTQYFGPGTRLTVL.